This T cell receptor beta chain was observed in a study of T-cell memory formation after mild COVID-19. The CDR3 is made up of 16 amino acids. Trimming shortened V by 1 base and J by 4 bases, and 16 bases separated the two germline ends. Germline V gene data show CDR1 as LNHDA and CDR2 as SQIVND (reference sequence). Whole-study results and caveats: While clones contracting from day 15 to 85 were balanced between CD4 and CD8, later expanders leaned CD4+.

TCRdb re-called the 5' RACE reads with MiXCR, one entry per CDR3 protein. The profile shows 340,000 or so distinct CDR3 sequences, approximately 13% of them singletons. This clonotype was seen a few times. Its antigen is not identified. Sequencing was performed on PBMCs or a T cell subset sorted from them (not recorded which). The clonotype comes from a man younger than 35 who had mild COVID-19 (a few samples of this study predate the infection). Cell type and time point are not known. V gene TRBV19 combines with J gene TRBJ1-1, with a possible D match to TRBD1 (5 bases). CDR3 in DNA: TGTGCCAGTAGTATAGTCGGTCAGGGTTTAGGCACTGAAGCTTTCTTT. This encodes CASSIVGQGLGTEAFF.